This entry describes one TCR beta chain. With V trimmed by 10 bases and J by 4 bases, 8 bases remained unmatched. Germline-derived CDR1 and CDR2 are LNHDA and SQIVND (reference sequence). The CDR3 covers 13 residues. Across about two dozen US areas, participants ranged in age from roughly 18 to 89 years. The sample is drawn from a study of blood T cell repertoires in COVID-19. Study at large: Acute-phase and convalescent COVID-19 samples originated in the United States, Italy and Spain.

The repertoire was sequenced with immunoSEQ multiplex PCR; TCRdb's copy has only in-frame clones and lacks some. This sample has roughly 190,000 clones; roughly four fifths occur once, and the top ten carry around 11%. This sequence originates from a man aged 40-50 years who had recovered from COVID-19. The sample comprised PBMCs or T cells enriched from blood (not recorded which). The chain uses TRBV19 and TRBJ2-5; 8 bases match TRBD2. CDR3 nucleotide sequence: TGTGCCACCGGGGGGGGATTGGGAGAGACCCAGTACTTC. Protein product: CATGGGLGETQYF.